Listed here is a single T cell receptor (beta chain). Its antigen is not identified. A second PCR, run for roughly 7 to 11 cycles, used a sample-barcoded 5' primer plus a J-beta primer mix. TCRdb redid the calling of the 5' RACE reads with MiXCR, one entry per CDR3 protein. This table holds some 1.4 million distinct CDR3 sequences, around two fifths found once. The data originate from a study of blood T cells in healthy people across ages. General observations from the study: Researchers deemed the diversity estimates from one million T cells underestimates.

With 4 bases removed from V and 4 bases from J, the gap between germline ends came to 13 bases. The CDR3 sequence is 14 residues long. From germline, CDR1 is SGHRS and CDR2 YFSETQ. This sequence originates from a woman aged 18-30 years in good health. Sequenced material: blood. The V and J genes are TRBV5-1 and TRBJ2-3; D not certain. The CDR3 coding sequence is TGCGCCAGCAGCCCGGAGAGTGGGGCAGATACGCAGTATTTT. The encoded protein is CASSPESGADTQYF.